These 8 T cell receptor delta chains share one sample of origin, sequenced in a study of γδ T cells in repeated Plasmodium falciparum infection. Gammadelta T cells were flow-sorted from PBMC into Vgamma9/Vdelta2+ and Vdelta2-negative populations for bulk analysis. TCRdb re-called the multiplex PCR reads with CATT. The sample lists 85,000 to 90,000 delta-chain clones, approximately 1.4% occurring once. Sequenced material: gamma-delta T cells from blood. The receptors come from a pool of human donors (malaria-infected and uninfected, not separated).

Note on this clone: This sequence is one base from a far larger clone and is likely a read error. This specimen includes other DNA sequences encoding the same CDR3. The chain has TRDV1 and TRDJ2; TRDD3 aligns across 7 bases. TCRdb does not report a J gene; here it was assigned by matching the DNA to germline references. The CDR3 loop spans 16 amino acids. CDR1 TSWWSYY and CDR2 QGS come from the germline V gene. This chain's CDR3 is CALGEWVGELTAQLFF. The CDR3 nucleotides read TGTGCTCTCGGGGAATGGGTGGGGGAACTGACAGCACAACTCTTCTTT.

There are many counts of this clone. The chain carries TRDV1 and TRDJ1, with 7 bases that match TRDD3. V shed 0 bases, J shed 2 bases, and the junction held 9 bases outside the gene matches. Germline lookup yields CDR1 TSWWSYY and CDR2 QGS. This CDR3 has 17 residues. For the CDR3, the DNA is TGTGCTCTTGGGGAACTTCCGACACAGGGGGATACCGATAAACTCATCTTT. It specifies CALGELPTQGDTDKLIF.

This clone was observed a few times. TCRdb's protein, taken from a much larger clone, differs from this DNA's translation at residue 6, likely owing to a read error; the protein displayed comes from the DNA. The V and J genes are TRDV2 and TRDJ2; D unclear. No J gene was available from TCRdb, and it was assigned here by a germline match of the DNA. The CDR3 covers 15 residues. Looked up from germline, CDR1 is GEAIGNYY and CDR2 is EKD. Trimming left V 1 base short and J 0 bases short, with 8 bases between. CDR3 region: CACDTEGALTAQLFF. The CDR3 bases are TGTGCCTGTGACACTGAGGGAGCTTTGACAGCACAACTCTTCTTT.

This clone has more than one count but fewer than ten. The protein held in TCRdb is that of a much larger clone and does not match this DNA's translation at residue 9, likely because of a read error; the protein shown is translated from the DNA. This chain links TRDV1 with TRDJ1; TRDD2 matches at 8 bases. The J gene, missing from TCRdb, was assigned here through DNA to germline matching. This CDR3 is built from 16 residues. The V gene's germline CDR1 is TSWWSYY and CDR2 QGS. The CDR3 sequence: CALGKLPTMMGSKLIF. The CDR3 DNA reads TGTGCTCTTGGGAAACTTCCTACTATGATGGGGAGTAAACTCATCTTT.

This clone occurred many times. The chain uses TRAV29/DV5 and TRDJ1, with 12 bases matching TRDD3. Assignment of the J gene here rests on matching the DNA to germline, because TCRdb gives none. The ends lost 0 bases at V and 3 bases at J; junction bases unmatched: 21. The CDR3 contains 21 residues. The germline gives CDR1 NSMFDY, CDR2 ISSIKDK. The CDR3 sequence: CAASAKSGSLYWGIQADKLIF. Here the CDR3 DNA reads TGTGCAGCAAGCGCGAAGTCCGGGAGTTTGTACTGGGGGATACAGGCCGATAAACTCATCTTT.

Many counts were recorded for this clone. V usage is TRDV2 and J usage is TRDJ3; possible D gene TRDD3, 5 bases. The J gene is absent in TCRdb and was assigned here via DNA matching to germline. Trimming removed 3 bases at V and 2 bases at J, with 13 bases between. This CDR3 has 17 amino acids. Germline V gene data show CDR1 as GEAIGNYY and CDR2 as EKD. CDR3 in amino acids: CACDPGRGPWDTRQMFF. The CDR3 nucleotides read TGTGCCTGTGACCCGGGAAGGGGGCCCTGGGACACCCGACAGATGTTTTTC.

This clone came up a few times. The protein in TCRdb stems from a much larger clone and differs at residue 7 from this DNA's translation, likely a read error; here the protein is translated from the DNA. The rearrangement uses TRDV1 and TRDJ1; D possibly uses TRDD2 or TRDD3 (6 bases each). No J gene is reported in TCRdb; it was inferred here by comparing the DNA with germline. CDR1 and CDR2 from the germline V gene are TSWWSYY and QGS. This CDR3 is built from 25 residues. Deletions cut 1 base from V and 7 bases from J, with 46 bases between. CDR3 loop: CALGERIGTYLLGGPTTLLGLKLIF. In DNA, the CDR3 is TGTGCTCTTGGGGAACGGATCGGGACCTACCTTTTAGGAGGTCCTACTACCCTACTGGGACTTAAACTCATCTTT.

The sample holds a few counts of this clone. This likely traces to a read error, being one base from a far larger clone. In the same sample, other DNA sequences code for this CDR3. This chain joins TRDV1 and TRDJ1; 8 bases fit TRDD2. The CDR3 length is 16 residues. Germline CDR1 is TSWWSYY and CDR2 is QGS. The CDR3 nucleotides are TGTGCTCTTGGGAAACTTCCTACTAGGATGGGGAGTAAACTGATCTTT. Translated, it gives CALGKLPTRMGSKLIF.